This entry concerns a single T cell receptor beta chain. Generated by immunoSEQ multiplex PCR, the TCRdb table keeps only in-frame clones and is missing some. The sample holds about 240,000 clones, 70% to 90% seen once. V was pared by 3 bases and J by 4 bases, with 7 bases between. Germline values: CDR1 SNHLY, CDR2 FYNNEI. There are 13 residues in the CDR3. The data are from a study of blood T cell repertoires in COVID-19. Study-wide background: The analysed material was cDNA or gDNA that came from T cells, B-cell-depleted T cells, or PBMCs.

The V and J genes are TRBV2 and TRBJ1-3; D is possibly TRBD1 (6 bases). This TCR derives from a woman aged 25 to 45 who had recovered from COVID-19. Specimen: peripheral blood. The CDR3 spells CASSEGQGNTIYF. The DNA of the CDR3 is TGTGCCAGCAGTGAGGGACAAGGAAACACCATATATTTT.